The rows below give T cell receptor beta chains drawn from one sample of a study of blood T cell repertoires in COVID-19. TCRdb keeps only in-frame clones here, not all; method: immunoSEQ multiplex PCR. The sample has about 300,000 clones; almost 90% are singletons. The sample taken for sequencing was PBMCs or T cells enriched from blood (not recorded which). Source of these receptors: a woman aged 18 to 35 with acute COVID-19. Both conserved end residues are part of each CDR3. Fields, in order: CDR3 length, V gene, D gene, J gene, clone size, CDR3 protein, CDR3 DNA. D genes are given only for firm matches. Only part of the rows carry a size: once, few, many, or a class if the clone is expanded.

len: 14
v_gene: TRBV3-1/TRBV3-2
d_gene: NA
j_gene: TRBJ1-2
abundance: NA
CDR3aa: CASSQIGGGHGYTF
CDR3nt: TGTGCCAGCAGCCAAATAGGGGGGGGCCATGGCTACACCTTC

len: 15
v_gene: TRBV3-1/TRBV3-2
d_gene: TRBD2
j_gene: TRBJ2-1
abundance: NA
CDR3aa: CASSQGAGAYNEQFF
CDR3nt: TGTGCCAGCAGCCAAGGAGCGGGAGCTTACAATGAGCAGTTCTTC

len: 16
v_gene: TRBV2
d_gene: NA
j_gene: TRBJ1-1
abundance: NA
CDR3aa: CASSERGGRLNTEAFF
CDR3nt: TGTGCCAGCAGTGAAAGGGGTGGACGCCTGAACACTGAAGCTTTCTTT

len: 15
v_gene: TRBV4-1
d_gene: NA
j_gene: TRBJ1-4
abundance: NA
CDR3aa: CASSQDAGFDEKLFF
CDR3nt: TGCGCCAGCAGCCAAGACGCAGGCTTTGATGAAAAACTGTTTTTT

len: 13
v_gene: TRBV27
d_gene: NA
j_gene: TRBJ1-1
abundance: NA
CDR3aa: CASSLRQHTEAFF
CDR3nt: TGTGCCAGCAGTCTGCGACAGCACACTGAAGCTTTCTTT

len: 12
v_gene: TRBV4-1
d_gene: NA
j_gene: TRBJ2-1
abundance: NA
CDR3aa: CASSKDSNEQFF
CDR3nt: TGCGCCAGCAGCAAAGACAGCAATGAGCAGTTCTTC

len: 15
v_gene: TRBV7-9
d_gene: TRBD1
j_gene: TRBJ1-2
abundance: NA
CDR3aa: CASRDRGGADYGYTF
CDR3nt: TGTGCCAGCAGGGATAGAGGGGGCGCAGACTATGGCTACACCTTC

len: 12
v_gene: TRBV29-1
d_gene: NA
j_gene: TRBJ2-5
abundance: NA
CDR3aa: CSVVARGETQYF
CDR3nt: TGCAGCGTTGTCGCTAGGGGGGAGACCCAGTACTTC

len: 13
v_gene: TRBV29-1
d_gene: TRBD2
j_gene: TRBJ2-7
abundance: once
CDR3aa: CSGLAGGTYEQYF
CDR3nt: TGCAGCGGTTTAGCGGGAGGAACCTACGAGCAGTACTTC

len: 15
v_gene: TRBV2
d_gene: TRBD2
j_gene: TRBJ2-7
abundance: once
CDR3aa: CASSVGLANFYEQYF
CDR3nt: TGTGCCAGCAGTGTGGGACTAGCGAACTTTTACGAGCAGTACTTC

len: 12
v_gene: TRBV11-1
d_gene: NA
j_gene: TRBJ2-7
abundance: NA
CDR3aa: CASSSGQGRRYF
CDR3nt: TGTGCCAGCAGTTCTGGACAAGGCCGGCGGTACTTC

len: 13
v_gene: TRBV27
d_gene: TRBD1
j_gene: TRBJ2-7
abundance: NA
CDR3aa: CATGSDRDHEQYF
CDR3nt: TGTGCCACCGGATCCGACAGGGACCACGAGCAGTACTTC

len: 20
v_gene: TRBV3-1/TRBV3-2
d_gene: TRBD2
j_gene: TRBJ2-3
abundance: NA
CDR3aa: CASSQEGVWWEGVSTDTQYF
CDR3nt: TGTGCCAGCAGCCAAGAAGGCGTGTGGTGGGAGGGAGTAAGTACAGATACGCAGTATTTT

len: 15
v_gene: TRBV7-3
d_gene: NA
j_gene: TRBJ2-1
abundance: NA
CDR3aa: CASSLGGQPLNEQFF
CDR3nt: TGTGCCAGCAGCTTAGGTGGGCAGCCGCTCAATGAGCAGTTCTTC

len: 16
v_gene: TRBV18
d_gene: TRBD1
j_gene: TRBJ1-5
abundance: NA
CDR3aa: CASSGPGQGSNQPQHF
CDR3nt: TGTGCCAGCTCAGGTCCGGGACAGGGGAGCAATCAGCCCCAGCATTTT

len: 13
v_gene: TRBV18
d_gene: NA
j_gene: TRBJ2-7
abundance: few
CDR3aa: CASSLGSSYEQYF
CDR3nt: TGTGCCAGCTCCTTGGGGAGCTCCTACGAGCAGTACTTC